The entry below describes one T cell receptor beta chain. Its antigen has not been determined. No base qualities exist here, and no much larger clone lies one base off it. From the cysteine up to the phenylalanine, the CDR3 has a length of 15 residues. Only CDR3 DNA remains: 45 bases, in frame from the first base. V loses 2 bases of germline sequence and J loses 2 bases, and the interval between the two ends is 13 bases. The germline V gene encodes CDR1 SGHVS and CDR2 FQNEAQ. This record belongs to a study of blood T cell repertoires in COVID-19 (dated by TCRdb to 2018 to 2020). About the study as a whole: Samples covering the acute and convalescent phases of COVID-19 were provided by collaborators in the United States, Italy and Spain. The material from the prospective study consisted of cDNA or gDNA derived from T cells, B-cell-depleted T cells, or PBMCs. The dataset comprised deeply sampled blood TCRbeta repertoires from subjects exposed to, actively infected with, or recovered from COVID-19. A freely available public database, intended as a resource for researchers studying the immune response to SARS-CoV-2, is where the repertoires were released. Samples came from the ongoing ImmuneRACE study (first 160 participants) plus 1,254 subjects from 6 global collaborators. Nearly every sample came with metadata listing a de-identified subject ID, COVID-19 status, age in years and sex. Where HLA class I and class II types were available, the types were taken from metadata supplied by the sample provider, not from assay-based typing. The paper's findings and limits, for the study overall: The amount of clinical and demographic metadata varied by source and participant and was provided uncurated.

TCRbeta CDR3 regions were amplified from genomic DNA by means of the immunoSEQ Assay, a bias-controlled multiplex PCR. Per the original workflow: Nucleated cell counts per sample were estimated from amplification of reference gene primers within the assay. To quantify the absolute abundance of each unique TCRbeta CDR3 rearrangement, sequence reads were collapsed and filtered. For each sample, productive Simpson clonality was calculated as the square root of Simpson's diversity index over productive rearrangements. What TCRdb holds here is the immuneACCESS table cut down to in-frame rearrangements. Part of the clones is not present; checked against another copy, under half of the missing clones reflect an unresolved V gene, and the others are unexplained. V, J and clone size were drawn from that table, and D and trimming were deduced from the DNA. This sample gives 95,000 to 150,000 clones in total; about nine tenths of them show up just once. Roughly 4.7% of the sample is in the top ten clones.

Collaborating institutions collected whole blood in K2EDTA tubes following their own protocols. For TCRbeta analysis, collaborators shipped samples in one of three forms: frozen whole blood, isolated PBMCs, or DNA extracted from either of those sample types. Sequencing used peripheral blood. The sequence joins TRBV7-8 to TRBJ2-7; a tentative D match to TRBD2 spans 6 bases. This clonotype was sampled from a man aged 35 to 55 with acute or convalescent COVID-19. The sequenced DNA is TGTGCCAGCAGCTTAAAGGAGGGGCCGGCCTACGAGCAGTACTTC. Its protein reads: CASSLKEGPAYEQYF.